These 9 T cell receptor beta chains were all obtained from the same sample, sequenced in a study of CD8 T cells in Susac syndrome. Random hexamers served to reverse transcribe roughly 0.45 to 1 ug RNA. TCRdb reprocessed the immunoSEQ multiplex PCR reads via MiXCR and lists one record per CDR3 protein. The sample shows around 200,000 distinct CDR3 sequences, just under 95% of them seen only once. The specimen was CD8+ T cells from PBMCs. The receptors shown here come from a human donor with Susac syndrome.

This clonotype was seen a single time. The rearrangement links TRBV29-1 to TRBJ2-1; TRBD1 aligns across 7 bases. The J segment lost 8 bases and the V segment lost 3 bases, leaving 4 bases of the junction unmatched. The CDR3 has 12 residues. CDR1 and CDR2 from the germline V gene are SQVTM and ANQGSEA. The CDR3 region is CSVESRGYEQFF. Written as DNA, the CDR3 is TGCAGCGTTGAGTCCAGGGGGTATGAGCAGTTCTTC.

This clonotype was seen only a few times. This chain connects TRBV5-4 to TRBJ2-5; 13 bases are shared with TRBD2. V was clipped by 0 bases and J by 5 bases; unmatched bases: 1. The CDR3 spans 15 residues. CDR1 is SGHNT and CDR2 is YYREEE in the germline V gene (reference sequence). The CDR3: CASSLGLAGGETQYF. For the CDR3, the DNA is TGTGCCAGCAGCTTGGGACTAGCGGGAGGTGAGACCCAGTACTTC.

The genes are TRBV7-3 and TRBJ1-2; 8 nucleotides line up with TRBD1. The V gene end was trimmed by 5 bases and the J gene end by 3 bases; junction bases not matched to a gene: 5. This CDR3 has 14 residues. Germline CDR1 and CDR2: SGHTA and FQGTGA. CDR3 region: CASSQGQGHYGYTF. The CDR3 DNA sequence: TGTGCCAGCAGCCAAGGACAGGGTCACTATGGCTACACCTTC.

The chain links TRBV20-1 to TRBJ2-3; 8 bases are a match to TRBD2. Trimming removed 1 base from V and 2 bases from J; junction bases left unmatched: 5. Germline-derived CDR1 and CDR2 are DFQATT and SNEGSKA (reference sequence). The CDR3 has 15 amino acids. CDR3: CSARALAGSTDTQYF. The CDR3 region has the DNA TGCAGTGCTAGAGCTTTAGCGGGGTCCACAGATACGCAGTATTTT.

In this sample, this clonotype turned up once. The V call is TRBV7-9, the J call TRBJ2-3; D possibly matches TRBD1 or TRBD2 (5 bases each). V lost 7 bases to trimming and J lost 4 bases, with 9 bases between them. The germline CDR1 and CDR2 sequences are SEHNR and FQNEAQ (reference sequence). CDR3 length: 12 residues. The CDR3 here is CASTLGADTQYF. The CDR3 region has the DNA TGTGCCAGCACACTGGGGGCAGATACGCAGTATTTT.

The chain links TRBV10-2 to TRBJ2-7; tentative D call: TRBD1 (6 bases). Deletions cut 5 bases from V and 3 bases from J, with 8 bases between. The CDR3 spans 12 residues. In germline, CDR1 is WSHSY, CDR2 SAAADI. DNA of the CDR3: TGCGCCAGCAGTTGGACAGACTACGAGCAGTACTTC. Translated: CASSWTDYEQYF.

This clonotype was counted once. The chain employs TRBV3-1 and TRBJ2-7; 8 nucleotides match TRBD2. Germline CDR1 LGHDT, CDR2 YNNKEL (reference sequence). The V gene end was trimmed by 4 bases and the J gene end by 3 bases; junction bases not matched to a gene: 5. The CDR3 runs to 14 residues. CDR3 DNA: TGTGCCAGCAGCCCCGGGACTAGTCACTACGAGCAGTACTTC. Amino acids: CASSPGTSHYEQYF.

This chain uses TRBV9 with TRBJ2-1; D unresolved. The CDR3 is 13 amino acids. V gave up 3 bases and J gave up 3 bases, with 7 bases separating them. Germline V CDR1 and CDR2: SGDLS, YYNGEE. In DNA form, the CDR3 reads TGTGCCAGCAGCGCCTCGAACTACAATGAGCAGTTCTTC. This gives the protein CASSASNYNEQFF. Looking up the rest from reference TRBV9 and TRBJ2-1 gives the full variable domain: DSGVTQTPKHLITATGQRVTLRCSPRSGDLSVYWYQQSLDQGLQFLIQYYNGEERAKGNILERFSAQQFPDLHSELNLSSLELGDSALYFCASSASNYNEQFFGPGTRLTVL.

The V gene is TRBV27, the J gene TRBJ2-1, with 7 positions matching TRBD1. Germline trimming cut 10 bases from V and 4 bases from J; bases unmatched to any gene: 4. The CDR3 has 12 residues. Germline V gene lookup returns CDR1 MNHEY and CDR2 SMNVEV (reference sequence). DNA of the CDR3: TGTGCCACCGGGACAGAGTACAATGAGCAGTTCTTC. Its protein is CATGTEYNEQFF.